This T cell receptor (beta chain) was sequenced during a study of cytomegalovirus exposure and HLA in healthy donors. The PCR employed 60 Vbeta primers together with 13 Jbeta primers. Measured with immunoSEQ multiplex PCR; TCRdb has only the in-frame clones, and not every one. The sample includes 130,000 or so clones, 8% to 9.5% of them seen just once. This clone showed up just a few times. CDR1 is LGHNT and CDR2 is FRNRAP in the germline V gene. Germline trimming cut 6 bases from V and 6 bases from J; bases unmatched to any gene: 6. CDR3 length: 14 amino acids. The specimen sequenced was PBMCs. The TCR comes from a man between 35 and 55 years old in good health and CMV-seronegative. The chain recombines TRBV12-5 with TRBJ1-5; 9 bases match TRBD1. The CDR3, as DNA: TGTGCTAGTGGGTGGGGACAGGGAAGTCAGCCCCAGCATTTT. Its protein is CASGWGQGSQPQHF.